The present T cell receptor (beta chain) was sequenced within a study of T cells in Graves' hyperthyroidism and ophthalmopathy (dated by TCRdb to 2018 to 2020). About the full investigation: Peripheral blood samples were taken at initial diagnosis, before any treatment was given. TCR V-J signatures able to tell the groups apart were searched for in a discovery cohort of 100 patients, of whom approximately 40 had Graves' ophthalmopathy and 55 to 65 had stable Graves' hyperthyroidism. Prospective prediction of ophthalmopathy was tested in an independent validation cohort of approximately 19 hyperthyroidism patients and around 16 patients who later progressed to ophthalmopathy. For training and testing, the 100 patients in the discovery cohort were randomly divided in a 7:3 ratio. The study also compared thyroid tissue and blood T-cell repertoires from roughly six Graves' hyperthyroidism patients. Once sampling was done, hyperthyroidism patients were given methimazole at a starting dose of 30 mg daily, whereas ophthalmopathy patients were given high-dose intravenous methylprednisolone. TCR Vbeta CDR3 sequencing of 120 to 150 peripheral blood samples (over 40 ophthalmopathy, some 75 hyperthyroidism and approximately 17 progressor patients) is reported in the paper.

Summary of the overall study and its limitations: Most expanded thyroid clonotypes (frequency above 0.001) were also detected in blood, a finding suggesting that blood repertoires may reflect thyroid immune responses. No statistical method was used to fix the sample size in advance, and group allocation was not hidden from the investigators. A model built on a 13 V-J signature distinguished ophthalmopathy from stable hyperthyroidism, reaching around 87% sensitivity and under 84% specificity in cross-validation and 80%/75% in testing. In validation, the model predicted progression to ophthalmopathy a median of around six months before onset, with approximately 71% sensitivity and 72.22% specificity.

Stable Graves' hyperthyroidism was defined as no progression to ophthalmopathy during 18 months of follow-up. Hyperthyroidism patients were newly diagnosed, had a disease duration of under 2 months, and were aged 18 to 65 years. Exclusion was applied to patients with uncontrolled infections, other autoimmune diseases, pregnancy or lactation. Diagnoses were based on clinical symptoms, serum thyroxine and TRAb, thyroid ultrasound and orbital computed tomography. Ficoll-Paque density gradient centrifugation was used to isolate PBMCs from 8.5 to 10 ml of fresh peripheral blood. Trizol reagent was used to extract total RNA, and RNA quality was then checked on an Agilent 2100 Bioanalyzer. TCR beta CDR3 regions were amplified from RNA transcripts. The first round of RT-PCR for the TCR CDR3 was performed with the HTBI primer set and the Qiagen OneStep RT-PCR kit. The libraries were constructed in a second round of multiplex PCR and then size-selected and purified. Paired-end sequencing of the libraries was performed with 100 bp reads on an Illumina HiSeq2000. The paper's processing steps were these. SOAPnuke was used to process the raw data, throwing out any read that contained adapters or uncalled bases, had a mean Phred below 15, or lacked an exact constant-primer or identifier match. High-quality paired reads were merged using COPE v1.2.5, and each unique nucleotide sequence was defined as a clonotype. MiTCR v1.1 was used to align the clonotypes against IMGT TRBV, TRBD and TRBJ reference segments. The analysis was restricted to V-J combinations with a frequency above 0.0001, which together covered 99% to 99.2% of the repertoires. A TCS score was defined as the ratio of F50 (clonal expansion) to E x V (chaos), with BLOSUM62-based TCRdist applied between CDR3 peptides within each V-J. Welch's t-statistics and random forest reduced 500 to 550 V-J features to 13, which were used in a naive Bayes classifier (R e1071). In-frame beta chains were kept once TCRdb had trimmed the public reads at Q25 with fastp and called clones with MiXCR. Every CDR3 protein is listed once, alongside the most common genes and DNA of its rows. The authors' filters were not applied to this entry. The sample data list some 500,000 distinct CDR3 sequences, and 13% to 15% of these were observed just once. Of the sample, 17% is held by the ten largest clones.

Regarding this clonotype: This clone's antigen is unknown. The sample holds no much larger clone one base away, and base qualities are not on file.

V lost 2 bases and J lost 3 bases, and the count of bases not matched to a germline gene is 10. The germline V gene sets CDR1 to LGHNA and CDR2 to YNFKEQ. The CDR3, cysteine through phenylalanine, is 17 amino acids long. Left in the record is the CDR3 DNA by itself, 51 bases read in frame from the first base. The sequence is built from TRBV4-2 and TRBJ2-7, with 10 bases aligning to TRBD1. The receptor was derived from a woman younger than 30 with Graves' hyperthyroidism. What was sequenced was blood. The DNA is TGTGCCAGCAGCCAACTCGACAGGGGGCCCTATAACTACGAGCAGTACTTC. It translates as CASSQLDRGPYNYEQYF.